The 17 T cell receptor beta chains in this list originate from one sample, sequenced in a study of CD8 T cells in Susac syndrome. When TEMRA cells were sorted, memory subsets were defined by CD27 and CD45RA staining. RNA was extracted with the RNeasy kit, and a quantity of about 0.45 to 1 ug was reverse transcribed using random hexamers. TCRdb redid the calling of the immunoSEQ multiplex PCR reads with MiXCR, one entry per CDR3 protein. This repertoire shows around 2,000 distinct CDR3 sequences, approximately 69% found once; its top ten account for around 10%. The sequenced sample was CD8+ TEMRA cells from PBMCs. Subset of the sample: FACS-sorted terminally differentiated effector memory CD8+ T cells re-expressing CD45RA (CD8+ TEMRA). These receptors all stem from a human donor with Susac syndrome.

To note about this clonotype: A much larger clone differs by one base, so this may be a read error. The rearrangement links TRBV24-1 to TRBJ2-5; 8 bases align to TRBD2. CDR1 and CDR2 from the germline V gene are KGHDR and SFDVKD. The trim removed 5 bases at V and 5 bases at J, leaving 6 bases unmatched. The length of the CDR3 is 14 residues. DNA of the CDR3: TGTGCCACCAGTGGTACTAGCGGCTTGGAGACCCAGTACTTC. This gives the protein CATSGTSGLETQYF.

The chain uses TRBV20-1 and TRBJ2-7; 7 positions match TRBD1. There are 13 residues in the CDR3. Germline-derived CDR1 and CDR2 are DFQATT and SNEGSKA (reference sequence). Here the CDR3 reads CSATGTDLYEQYV. The CDR3 nucleotides read TGCAGCGCAACCGGGACAGACCTCTACGAGCAGTACGTC.

This clonotype turned up a few times. The chain carries TRBV4-1 and TRBJ1-1, with 8 bases aligning to TRBD1. The CDR3 has 16 residues. The junction had 3 bases not matched to a gene; V was cut back by 0 bases and J by 0 bases. In germline, CDR1 is MGHRA, CDR2 YSYEKL. The CDR3 nucleotides are TGCGCCAGCAGCCAAGATCGGGACAGGATGAACACTGAAGCTTTCTTT. Translation gives CASSQDRDRMNTEAFF.

V is TRBV4-3 and J is TRBJ2-1; D perhaps matches TRBD1 (6 bases). The CDR3 has 16 amino acids. The V and J ends lost 4 bases and 2 bases respectively, with 15 bases between them. CDR1 and CDR2 from the germline V gene are LGHNA and YSLEER. CDR3: CASSPGDDSAYNEQFF. CDR3 coding DNA: TGCGCCAGCAGCCCAGGGGATGATTCGGCCTACAATGAGCAGTTCTTC.

The genes are TRBV5-1 and TRBJ1-5, with a possible D match to TRBD1 (5 bases). The germline gives CDR1 SGHRS, CDR2 YFSETQ. The V end was cut by 2 bases, the J end by 7 bases, with 10 bases between. The CDR3 contains 13 residues. The CDR3 loop reads CASSFEGDQPQHF. In DNA form, the CDR3 reads TGCGCCAGCAGCTTCGAAGGGGACCAGCCCCAGCATTTT. Full variable domain (missing parts from reference TRBV5-1 and TRBJ1-5): KAGVTQTPRYLIKTRGQQVTLSCSPISGHRSVSWYQQTPGQGLQFLFEYFSETQRNKGNFPGRFSGRQFSNSRSEMNVSTLELGDSALYLCASSFEGDQPQHFGDGTRLSIL.

The V and J genes are TRBV6-2 or TRBV6-3 and TRBJ2-1, with 10 positions matching TRBD2. Germline V gene lookup returns CDR1 MNHEY and CDR2 SVGEGT. Trimming at V came to 2 bases and at J to 9 bases, leaving 7 bases not matched to a gene. CDR3 length equals 15 residues. The CDR3, as DNA: TGTGCCAGCAGTTACGAGGCTAGCGGGAGCACTGAGCAGTTCTTC. Its protein product is CASSYEASGSTEQFF.

The chain carries TRBV6-2 or TRBV6-3 and TRBJ2-7; D call uncertain. Germline CDR1 MNHEY, CDR2 SVGEGT. Trimming pared 5 bases from V and 3 bases from J, leaving 8 bases between. The CDR3 is 12 residues long. As DNA, the CDR3 is TGTGCCAGCAGTACAGTGAACTACGAGCAGTACTTC. Protein: CASSTVNYEQYF.

The rearrangement uses TRBV4-3 and TRBJ2-5, with 8 bases matching TRBD1. The length of the CDR3 is 15 residues. Germline V gene data show CDR1 as LGHNA and CDR2 as YSLEER. V was pared by 1 base and J by 2 bases, with 3 bases of the junction left unmatched. The CDR3 bases are TGCGCCAGCAGCCAAGGAGGGACAGGACAAGAGACCCAGTACTTC. This translates into CASSQGGTGQETQYF.

V is TRBV28 and J is TRBJ2-1, with 12 bases aligning to TRBD2. Germline CDR1 MDHEN, CDR2 SYDVKM. The CDR3 is made up of 19 amino acids. Germline trimming cut 2 bases from V and 2 bases from J; bases unmatched to any gene: 10. CDR3 bases: TGTGCCAGCAGTTTACACGTCGCTAGCGGGGGGGCGACCTACAATGAGCAGTTCTTC. Protein sequence: CASSLHVASGGATYNEQFF. Together with reference TRBV28 and TRBJ2-1, the CDR3 gives the full variable domain: DVKVTQSSRYLVKRTGEKVFLECVQDMDHENMFWYRQDPGLGLRLIYFSYDVKMKEKGDIPEGYSVSREKKERFSLILESASTNQTSMYLCASSLHVASGGATYNEQFFGPGTRLTVL.

V usage is TRBV4-1 and J usage is TRBJ2-2, with D unclear. This CDR3 comprises 17 residues. CDR1 is MGHRA and CDR2 is YSYEKL in the germline V gene. Trimming removed 0 bases at V and 8 bases at J, with 19 bases between. The CDR3 bases are TGCGCCAGCAGCCAAGAAGTCCGCCTCCAGCTGAAGGGGGAGCTGTTTTTT. It translates to CASSQEVRLQLKGELFF.

CDR3 nucleotide sequence: TGCGCCAGCAGTTATACAGGGGGAGGGACTGAAGCTTTCTTT. Its protein product is CASSYTGGGTEAFF. The V and J genes are TRBV4-3 and TRBJ1-1; 8 nucleotides align to TRBD1. The V and J ends lost 6 bases and 5 bases, in that order; junction bases with no gene match: 8. This CDR3 comprises 14 residues. In germline, CDR1 is LGHNA, CDR2 YSLEER.

This chain links TRBV6-1 with TRBJ1-2, with D hard to call. V dropped 8 bases and J dropped 3 bases, with 10 bases sitting between them. The CDR3 totals 12 residues. From germline, CDR1 is MNHNS and CDR2 SASEGT. CDR3 DNA sequence: TGTGCCAGCGTCTCAGGCGACTATGGCTACACCTTC. It yields the protein CASVSGDYGYTF.

The chain couples TRBV15 to TRBJ2-2; 9 bases fit TRBD2. This CDR3 comprises 21 residues. V was clipped by 1 base and J by 5 bases; unmatched bases: 20. The germline CDR1 and CDR2 sequences are LNHNV and YYDKDF (reference sequence). The CDR3 region has the DNA TGTGCCACCAGCAGAGCACGGGATGGGATTGGCGGGGGGGCACAGACCGGGGAGCTGTTTTTT. It is translated as CATSRARDGIGGGAQTGELFF.

Notes on this clonotype: This may be a read error, as it is one base from a much larger clone. V gene TRBV24-1 combines with J gene TRBJ2-1; D gene ambiguous. The CDR3 consists of 13 residues. V lost 3 bases to trimming and J lost 11 bases, with 13 bases between them. Germline CDR1 and CDR2: KGHDR and SFDVKD. The CDR3 here is CATSDADRWKQFF. Written as DNA, the CDR3 is TGTGCCACCAGTGATGCGGACCGGTGGAAGCAGTTCTTC.

CDR3 loop: CASSHRGEGGPDTQYF. The CDR3 DNA sequence: TGTGCCAGCAGTCATAGAGGTGAGGGAGGTCCAGATACGCAGTATTTT. V gene TRBV7-2 combines with J gene TRBJ2-3, with TRBD2 as a possible D gene (6 bases). This CDR3 is 16 amino acids long. The V gene lost 6 bases and the J gene lost 4 bases, with 20 bases spanning the gap. Germline V gives CDR1 SGHTA, CDR2 FQGNSA.

The chain has TRBV19 and TRBJ2-7; weak D call: TRBD1 (5 bases). The CDR3 contains 14 residues. Germline CDR1 LNHDA, CDR2 SQIVND (reference sequence). V was clipped by 5 bases and J by 0 bases, with 11 bases between them. The CDR3, as DNA: TGTGCCAGTAGTCTCACAGGCGTCTCCTACGAGCAGTACTTC. It codes for CASSLTGVSYEQYF.

This clonotype is judged large. This chain uses TRBV28 with TRBJ2-1; D may be TRBD2 (5 bases). In germline, CDR1 is MDHEN, CDR2 SYDVKM. The V gene lost 6 bases and the J gene lost 8 bases, with 14 bases spanning the gap. CDR3 size: 13 residues. CDR3 residues: CASSPSLGDEQFF. CDR3 nucleotides: TGTGCCAGCAGCCCCTCACTAGGCGATGAGCAGTTCTTC.